This entry lists 14 T cell receptor beta chains sequenced from one sample in a study of blood T cell repertoires in COVID-19 (dated by TCRdb to about 2020). The library relied on the immunoSEQ multiplex PCR assay. TCRdb's version of the immuneACCESS table is confined to in-frame rearrangements and falls short of the full clone set. An unresolved V gene accounts for under half of the shortfall where checked; the remainder is of unknown origin. For this sample there are tens of thousands of clones; about four fifths appear just once. The ten largest clonotypes hold about 28% of the sample. The sequenced material came from peripheral blood. Every receptor here comes from a man in his 70s with acute or convalescent COVID-19.

V usage is TRBV28 and J usage is TRBJ1-5, with 10 bases that match TRBD1. There are 17 residues in the CDR3. Germline lookup yields CDR1 MDHEN and CDR2 SYDVKM. The ends lost 5 bases at V and 7 bases at J; junction bases unmatched: 14. The CDR3 DNA sequence: TGTGCCAGCAGTCTCCCGACGATGACAGGGGGCGGACAGCCCCAGCATTTT. Its translation is CASSLPTMTGGGQPQHF.

The chain carries TRBV6-5 and TRBJ1-1, with D perhaps TRBD1 (5 bases). Germline assignment: CDR1 MNHEY and CDR2 SVGAGI. The germline V and J ends were trimmed by 0 bases and 11 bases, with 22 bases remaining between them. The CDR3 is 16 amino acids. The CDR3 nucleotides read TGTGCCAGCAGTTACTCAAGTGGGAGGGGAGGAGGGCCGGCTTTCTTT. Protein product: CASSYSSGRGGGPAFF.

The chain carries TRBV24-1 and TRBJ2-5; D perhaps matches TRBD1 (6 bases). V shed 1 base and J shed 5 bases, with 19 bases lying between them. Germline V gene lookup returns CDR1 KGHDR and CDR2 SFDVKD. There are 17 residues in the CDR3. CDR3 nucleotide sequence: TGTGCCACCAGTGATTTTTCGTTGACAGGAAGGGGGGAGACCCAGTACTTC. It yields the protein CATSDFSLTGRGETQYF.

This rearrangement joins TRBV24-1 to TRBJ1-5, with a tentative D call TRBD1 (5 bases). The CDR3 runs 15 residues. Germline CDR1 and CDR2: KGHDR and SFDVKD. Trimming left V 5 bases short and J 5 bases short, with 15 bases between. CDR3 sequence (DNA): TGTGCCACCAGTGCCCATGGGCAGGGCCATCAGCCCCAGCATTTT. This codes for CATSAHGQGHQPQHF.

The J gene is TRBJ2-5, the V gene TRBV3-1 (or the pseudogene TRBV3-2); 12 nucleotides align to TRBD2. Germline CDR1 and CDR2: LGHDT and YNNKEL (reference sequence). The CDR3 extends over 14 amino acids. V shed 7 bases and J 4 bases; nucleotides not matched to a gene: 4. The CDR3 spells CASKLAGGGETQYF. CDR3 bases: TGTGCCAGCAAACTAGCGGGAGGTGGAGAGACCCAGTACTTC.

The rearrangement joins TRBV18 to TRBJ2-7, with 7 nucleotides matching TRBD2. V was pared by 8 bases and J by 6 bases, with 13 bases of the junction left unmatched. CDR1 is KGHSH, CDR2 LQKENI, per germline. This CDR3 has 14 amino acids. CDR3 loop: CASTEWEGKGEQYF. In nucleotides, the CDR3 is TGTGCCAGCACCGAGTGGGAGGGTAAAGGCGAGCAGTACTTC.

This clone was observed a handful of times. V is TRBV5-1 and J is TRBJ1-1; 7 bases agree with TRBD1. V dropped 4 bases and J dropped 1; count of bases not matched to a gene: 7. Germline CDR1 reads SGHRS; CDR2 reads YFSETQ. The CDR3 covers 15 residues. CDR3 residues: CASSTGQFGNTEAFF. For the CDR3, the DNA is TGCGCCAGCAGCACGGGACAGTTCGGGAACACTGAAGCTTTCTTT.

This chain joins TRBV5-1 and TRBJ2-3, with 7 nucleotides matching TRBD1. The CDR3 sequence is 15 residues long. Germline V gene lookup returns CDR1 SGHRS and CDR2 YFSETQ. Trimming at V came to 0 bases and at J to 6 bases, leaving 7 bases not matched to a gene. The CDR3 spells CASSLDTGVTDTQYF. Written as DNA, the CDR3 is TGCGCCAGCAGCTTGGATACAGGGGTTACCGATACGCAGTATTTT.

The genes are TRBV4-2 and TRBJ1-5; D unresolved. Germline V gene sequence: CDR1 LGHNA, CDR2 YNFKEQ. The CDR3 spans 15 residues. Trimming pared 0 bases from V and 4 bases from J, leaving 10 bases between. The CDR3 DNA follows: TGTGCCAGCAGCCAAGATGAAGGCAGGAATCAGCCCCAGCATTTT. Amino acid sequence: CASSQDEGRNQPQHF.

V and J are TRBV5-1 and TRBJ2-3; D possibly corresponds to TRBD2 (7 bases). V was shortened by 6 bases and J by 4 bases, with 18 bases between the two germline ends. This CDR3 spans 15 amino acids. Germline CDR1 is SGHRS and CDR2 is YFSETQ. The DNA for the CDR3 is TGCGCCAGCATCCAAGGGGGGGCGAGTGCAGATACGCAGTATTTT. Amino acids: CASIQGGASADTQYF.

The chain links TRBV9 to TRBJ2-2; D not certain. V dropped 0 bases and J dropped 4 bases, with 7 bases sitting between them. Germline CDR1 is SGDLS and CDR2 is YYNGEE. The CDR3 runs 14 residues. The CDR3 nucleotides read TGTGCCAGCAGCGTAGATTCGGTCACCGGGGAGCTGTTTTTT. This sequence encodes CASSVDSVTGELFF.

This rearrangement joins TRBV7-2 to TRBJ1-3; no firm D call. There are 17 residues in the CDR3. The V gene lost 2 bases and the J gene lost 0 bases, with 14 bases spanning the gap. CDR1 SGHTA and CDR2 FQGNSA come from the germline V gene. The CDR3, as DNA: TGTGCCAGCAGCTTACAGGTCTATAGAGACTCTGGAAACACCATATATTTT. As protein: CASSLQVYRDSGNTIYF. The entire variable domain, with the rest obtained from reference TRBV7-2 and TRBJ1-3, is as follows: GAGVSQSPSNKVTEKGKDVELRCDPISGHTALYWYRQSLGQGLEFLIYFQGNSAPDKSGLPSDRFSAERTGGSVSTLTIQRTQQEDSAVYLCASSLQVYRDSGNTIYFGEGSWLTVV.

The chain joins TRBV11-2 to TRBJ2-1, with 7 bases fitting TRBD2. The CDR3 covers 14 residues. Germline CDR1 SGHAT, CDR2 FQNNGV. Trimming took 6 bases from V and 7 from J; bases not matched to a gene: 9. The CDR3 DNA reads as TGTGCCAGCAGGTCCCTAGCGGAAATTAATGAGCAGTTCTTC. Amino acid sequence: CASRSLAEINEQFF.

This clone showed up just a few times. The chain links TRBV7-9 to TRBJ1-2; 8 bases line up with TRBD1. Germline CDR1 SEHNR, CDR2 FQNEAQ (reference sequence). After removal of 6 bases from V and 6 bases from J, the junction contained 9 bases not matched to a gene. The CDR3 covers 14 residues. CDR3 sequence (DNA): TGTGCCAGCAGGTGGGAACGGACAGGGAATGGCTACACCTTC. The encoded protein is CASRWERTGNGYTF.